The rows below give T cell receptor beta chains drawn from one sample of a study of persistence of HIV-infected CD4 T cells. These TCRs are of unknown antigen specificity. Only in-frame clones appear in the TCRdb table, and some are missing; sequencing was by immunoSEQ multiplex PCR. Among about 40,000 clones, around 82% were seen once, and the ten largest hold 14%. Sequences were derived from CD4+ T cells sorted from PBMCs after roughly 19-hour stimulation, sampled from a patient who received antiretroviral therapy. These receptors were taken from an adult man with HIV who was CMV-seropositive. Each CDR3 is given without its conserved first and last residue.

TRBV19 ASNLQGLGYT
TRBV29-1 SVAPYPNTEAF
TRBV4-1 ASSQAGTVNYGYT
TRBV10-2 ASRNLFRDSNEQF
TRBV5-4 ASSLDGTGGQY
TRBV7-3 ASSPGSLKAF
TRBV30 AWSSQTPNTEAF
TRBV19 ASSIVVTNYGYT
TRBV7-2 ASSLLQGRSPLH
TRBV7-6 ASSPGFIRTSGRSSQY
TRBV7-4 ASSSKPQGTHSGNTIY
TRBV7-2 ASSPRGRGVNQPQH
TRBV4-1 ASSLGQQTTYEQY
TRBV30 AWSVGGFGEAF
TRBV14 ASSQVRGREKLF
TRBV20-1 SASTTATNEKLF
TRBV7-9 ASSSQGAKSGELF
TRBV6-5 ASKGRGKAEAF
TRBV5-1 ASSGSGGYEQY
TRBV9 ASSVTIAGQEGYT
TRBV4-2 ASSQDGTGRGNTIY
TRBV15 ATSRGEPATYGYT
TRBV6-5 ASSRGRGAGETQY
TRBV10-3 AISEFATAYNSPLH
TRBV19 ASSTTTGNYGYT
TRBV4-1 ASSHPGKKIYEQY
TRBV6-5 ASNLRTANSPLH
TRBV5-1 ASSVDGQSGNTIY
TRBV5-1 ASTSFDGDTQY
TRBV5-6 ASSPQGAGTEAF
TRBV9 ASSVEGRGRTEAF